One sample yielded the 12 T cell receptor beta chains listed below, sequenced in a study of blood T cells in healthy people across ages. Together with a sample-barcoded 5' primer, a J-beta primer mix was included in a second PCR lasting about 6 to 11 cycles. Via MiXCR, TCRdb re-called the 5' RACE reads, giving one row per CDR3 protein. Of hundreds of thousands of distinct CDR3 sequences listed, around 43% are singletons. The sample comprised blood. These receptors all come from an elderly man in good health.

The chain joins TRBV6-6 to TRBJ2-3; 7 bases agree with TRBD2. V lost 8 bases to trimming and J lost 3 bases; unmatched junction nucleotides: 8. Germline V CDR1 and CDR2: MNHNY, SVGAGI (reference sequence). CDR3 length: 14 residues. CDR3 residues: CASQGLFQTDTQYF. For the CDR3, the DNA is TGTGCCAGCCAGGGACTATTTCAGACAGATACGCAGTATTTT.

This chain joins TRBV6-1 and TRBJ2-3; 10 nucleotides agree with TRBD2. CDR3 length equals 17 residues. Germline V lookup: CDR1 MNHNS, CDR2 SASEGT. The CDR3 region has the DNA TGTACCACCGCTCGCCTTAGCGGGGGGAGGAGCACAGATACGCAGTATTTT. Translation: CTTARLSGGRSTDTQYF.

This chain joins TRBV6-6 and TRBJ2-1, with D hard to call. V lost 2 bases, J lost 5 bases, and 13 bases lay in between. Germline loops: CDR1 MNHNY, CDR2 SVGAGI (reference sequence). The CDR3 spans 15 residues. CDR3: CASSYPGGSHNEQFF. The CDR3 bases are TGTGCCAGCAGTTACCCCGGTGGCAGCCACAATGAGCAGTTCTTC.

The chain joins TRBV5-4 to TRBJ2-7; TRBD2 matches 8 bases. The CDR3 is made up of 15 amino acids. Germline V gene lookup returns CDR1 SGHNT and CDR2 YYREEE (reference sequence). With V trimmed by 1 base and J by 4 bases, 7 bases remained unmatched. CDR3 DNA sequence: TGTGCCAGCAGCTTGTACAGCGGGAGCACGTACGAGCAGTACTTC. Translated, it gives CASSLYSGSTYEQYF.

The chain links TRBV6-2 or TRBV6-3 to TRBJ2-4; D ambiguous. The CDR3 contains 14 residues. Germline-derived CDR1 and CDR2 are MNHEY and SVGEGT. Deletions cut 11 bases from V and 0 bases from J, with 14 bases between. The CDR3 DNA is TGTGCCGGCGTCCCGACCGCAGCCAAAAACATTCAGTACTTC. Protein sequence: CAGVPTAAKNIQYF.

The chain combines TRBV28 with TRBJ2-7, with TRBD1 matching over 7 bases. Germline trimming cut 5 bases from V and 2 bases from J; bases unmatched to any gene: 3. The CDR3 covers 13 residues. Germline V gene lookup returns CDR1 MDHEN and CDR2 SYDVKM. CDR3 region: CASSPQGTYEQYF. CDR3 DNA: TGTGCCAGCAGTCCACAGGGGACCTACGAGCAGTACTTC.

The V gene is TRBV5-5, the J gene TRBJ2-2; 11 nucleotides align to TRBD2. This CDR3 is 15 amino acids long. V was clipped by 5 bases and J by 7 bases; unmatched bases: 7. Germline CDR1 reads SGHKS; CDR2 reads YYEKEE (reference sequence). This CDR3 is CASSLAGGPGGELFF. CDR3 coding DNA: TGTGCCAGCAGTTTAGCGGGAGGGCCTGGCGGGGAGCTGTTTTTT.

This clonotype came up a few times. The chain recombines TRBV3-1 with TRBJ2-5, with TRBD2 as a possible D gene (6 bases). V lost 0 bases and J 5 bases, leaving 13 bases between the germline ends. The CDR3 runs to 15 residues. Germline-derived CDR1 and CDR2 are LGHDT and YNNKEL (reference sequence). The CDR3 nucleotides are TGTGCCAGCAGCCAAGAAAGATGGGCGGGGGAGACCCAGTACTTC. It encodes CASSQERWAGETQYF.

The J gene is TRBJ2-7, the V gene TRBV6-5; TRBD2 is a possible D gene (7 bases). The CDR3 totals 14 residues. Germline V gene lookup returns CDR1 MNHEY and CDR2 SVGAGI. V was clipped by 6 bases and J by 4 bases, with 16 bases between them. CDR3 DNA sequence: TGTGCCAGCAGATTCTCGGCGGGGGCGTACGAGCAGTACTTC. Translated, it gives CASRFSAGAYEQYF.

This clonotype has more than one count but fewer than ten. The rearrangement joins TRBV7-6 to TRBJ1-4; the match to TRBD1 covers 11 bases. Unmatched junction bases numbered 6, after V lost 2 bases and J lost 7 bases. Germline lookup yields CDR1 SGHVS and CDR2 FNYEAQ. The CDR3 covers 16 residues. The CDR3 protein is CASSLRGQGALEKLFF. As DNA, the CDR3 is TGTGCCAGCAGCTTAAGAGGACAGGGGGCGCTTGAAAAACTGTTTTTT. The full variable domain, with the rest looked up from reference TRBV7-6 and TRBJ1-4, is GAGVSQSPRYKVTKRGQDVALRCDPISGHVSLYWYRQALGQGPEFLTYFNYEAQQDKSGLPNDRFSAERPEGSISTLTIQRTEQRDSAMYRCASSLRGQGALEKLFFGSGTQLSVL.

The sample holds many counts of this clonotype. The rearrangement uses TRBV27 and TRBJ1-2, with a weak D call TRBD1 (6 bases). In germline, CDR1 is MNHEY, CDR2 SMNVEV (reference sequence). The CDR3 is 16 amino acids. The V and J ends lost 6 bases and 0 bases respectively, with 17 bases between them. As DNA, the CDR3 is TGTGCCAGCAGCCTTAGGGGGGCGCAGGCTAACTATGGCTACACCTTC. Translation gives CASSLRGAQANYGYTF.

The chain couples TRBV29-1 to TRBJ2-7; unclear D gene. The CDR3 is 14 residues long. Trimming cost V 3 bases and J 7 bases, with 19 bases left between them. CDR1 and CDR2 from the germline V gene are SQVTM and ANQGSEA. CDR3 loop: CSVDWSRTYNEQYF. The CDR3 coding sequence is TGCAGCGTTGATTGGTCCAGGACCTACAATGAGCAGTACTTC.